These 5 T cell receptor beta chains originate from one sample sequenced in a study of T cells after yellow fever vaccination. TCRdb itself ran the 5' RACE reads through MiXCR, one entry per CDR3 protein. The sample has under 550,000 distinct CDR3 sequences, about a fifth seen once. The sample was PBMCs, taken around 3 weeks after the first yellow fever vaccination. The receptors come from a man aged 18 to 30 who received the YFV17D yellow fever vaccine.

This clonotype occurred a few times. J is TRBJ2-1 and V is TRBV11-2; D possibly matches TRBD1 or TRBD2 (6 bases each). Germline V lookup: CDR1 SGHAT, CDR2 FQNNGV. The CDR3 length is 19 residues. Trimming pared 5 bases from V and 0 bases from J, leaving 23 bases between. CDR3 sequence (DNA): TGTGCCAGCAGCGTCCCCCAGGGGACTCCCCTCAGCTCCTACAATGAGCAGTTCTTC. This sequence encodes CASSVPQGTPLSSYNEQFF.

V gene TRBV7-2 combines with J gene TRBJ2-7; D gene uncertain. The CDR3 is 15 residues long. Germline loops: CDR1 SGHTA, CDR2 FQGNSA. Trimming took 8 bases from V and 3 from J, leaving 20 bases between them. The CDR3 region has the DNA TGTGCCAGCCAGCTAAAATTTACGCCTCTCTACGAGCAGTACGTC. This sequence encodes CASQLKFTPLYEQYV.

This clonotype has only a few counts. The V gene is TRBV24-1, the J gene TRBJ2-7, with 8 bases fitting TRBD1. Germline V lookup: CDR1 KGHDR, CDR2 SFDVKD. This CDR3 has 19 amino acids. V was pared by 0 bases and J by 2 bases, with 14 bases of the junction left unmatched. CDR3 residues: CATSDLPMDRVEIAYEQYF. The CDR3 DNA reads as TGTGCCACCAGTGATTTGCCAATGGACAGGGTAGAGATCGCCTACGAGCAGTACTTC.

The chain is built from TRBV27 and TRBJ1-2; the D gene is possibly TRBD1 (5 bases). V was cut by 2 bases and J by 4 bases, with 14 bases left in between. The CDR3 is 15 amino acids. Germline V lookup: CDR1 MNHEY, CDR2 SMNVEV (reference sequence). The CDR3 is CASSLLGTDLYGYTF. The CDR3 DNA is TGTGCCAGCAGTTTACTCGGGACGGACCTCTATGGCTACACCTTC.

This clonotype was observed a few times. The J gene is TRBJ2-3, the V gene TRBV12-5; TRBD2 aligns across 7 bases. The CDR3 runs to 12 residues. V dropped 3 bases and J dropped 11; count of bases not matched to a gene: 5. Germline CDR1 reads LGHNT; CDR2 reads FRNRAP. CDR3 residues: CASGFTSGGQYF. CDR3 in DNA: TGTGCTAGTGGTTTCACATCGGGGGGGCAGTATTTT.